This paragraph covers one T cell receptor beta chain sequence. These data are taken from a study of blood T cell repertoires in COVID-19. About the study: There were acute and convalescent COVID-19 samples, and they came from the United States, Italy and Spain. T cells, B-cell-depleted T cells, or PBMCs provided the cDNA or gDNA that served as material.

Germline V gives CDR1 MGHRA, CDR2 YSYEKL. CDR3 size: 15 residues. Trimming removed 2 bases from V and 1 base from J; junction bases left unmatched: 2. Original processing notes: The assay estimated nucleated cells by amplifying reference gene primers. The data were produced by immunoSEQ multiplex PCR, yet TCRdb's version contains in-frame clones alone and is incomplete. That table furnishes V, J and clone size, whereas the DNA furnished D and trimming. Among 75,000 to 80,000 clones listed, approximately 90% were seen once. The sequence was collected from a human donor in a cohort sampled during active COVID-19. The chain couples TRBV4-1 to TRBJ1-3, with 7 bases lining up with TRBD1. Sequencing was carried out using peripheral blood. The CDR3 bases are TGCGCCAGCAGCCAACAGACAGGGTCTGGAAACACCATATATTTT. Its protein product is CASSQQTGSGNTIYF.